This TCR beta chain was documented in a study of sequential checkpoint blockade in melanoma. This CDR3 is 13 amino acids long. Trimming removed 0 bases at V and 5 bases at J, with 5 bases between. CDR1 and CDR2 from the germline V gene are LNHDA and SQIVND (reference sequence). Sequenced by immunoSEQ multiplex PCR; TCRdb stores in-frame clones only, minus some. The repertoire has around 2,900 clones, just over 20% of them found once; the top ten carry 8% to 10%. Treatment specified: randomized to nivolumab then ipilimumab (arm A) or the reverse (arm B). The TCR was taken from a human donor with melanoma. The chain uses TRBV19 and TRBJ2-1, with D hard to call. This sample comprised tumor tissue (inferred from file names), obtained from a patient given nivolumab and ipilimumab in sequence. CDR3 loop: CASSIDQDNEQFF. The CDR3 bases are TGTGCCAGTAGTATAGATCAGGACAATGAGCAGTTCTTC.